The 15 T cell receptor beta chains reported below all come from one sample, sequenced in a study of vaccination effects on CD4 cells after COVID-19. No antigen has been identified for these receptors. Clones were read by immunoSEQ multiplex PCR, and TCRdb kept only the in-frame ones, dropping some. This table holds under 55,000 clones, roughly two thirds found once. Pools of viral peptides were used by the ViraFEST assay to expand antigen-specific CD4+ T cells ahead of sequencing. Following culture for ten to eleven days, CD4+ T cells were isolated. This person's SARS-CoV-2 infection, confirmed by PCR, occurred between March and December 2020. This specimen consisted of CD4+ T cells from PBMCs cultured with a peptide pool, obtained before COVID-19 vaccination. These receptors were collected from a human donor who had a prior SARS-CoV-2 infection.

This clone was counted at least ten times. CDR3 nucleotides: TGTGCTAGTGGTTTGGTACTCTCCCAGGATTTCTACGAGCAGTACTTC. Translated, it gives CASGLVLSQDFYEQYF. The rearrangement uses TRBV12-5 and TRBJ2-7; D is unresolved. Germline assignment: CDR1 LGHNT and CDR2 FRNRAP. This CDR3 has 16 residues. V was shortened by 0 bases and J by 3 bases, with 15 bases between the two germline ends.

The chain uses TRBV3-1 (or the pseudogene TRBV3-2) and TRBJ2-3, with D tentatively TRBD1 (5 bases). Trimming cost V 3 bases and J 6 bases, with 10 bases left between them. CDR1 LGHDT and CDR2 YNNKEL come from the germline V gene (reference sequence). The CDR3 is made up of 13 amino acids. The CDR3 sequence: CASSQSPGDTQYF. CDR3 DNA sequence: TGTGCCAGCAGCCAGAGTCCAGGGGATACGCAGTATTTT.

The V and J genes are TRBV18 and TRBJ1-1; D is possibly TRBD1 (5 bases). The V gene's germline CDR1 is KGHSH and CDR2 LQKENI. CDR3 length equals 15 residues. With 2 bases removed from V and 1 base from J, the gap between germline ends came to 11 bases. In DNA, the CDR3 is TGTGCCAGCTCACCAAGGCGAGGGGAGAACACTGAAGCTTTCTTT. As protein: CASSPRRGENTEAFF.

The CDR3 sequence: CASSYSNPGYEQYF. In DNA form, the CDR3 reads TGTGCCAGCAGTTATTCGAACCCGGGTTACGAGCAGTACTTC. The chain employs TRBV6-1 and TRBJ2-7, with D hard to call. The germline gives CDR1 MNHNS, CDR2 SASEGT. V was pared by 5 bases and J by 4 bases, with 15 bases between. CDR3 length: 14 residues.

The chain uses TRBV14 and TRBJ2-2; D is unclear. Germline CDR1 reads SGHDN; CDR2 reads FVKESK. The CDR3 spans 13 residues. Deletions cut 1 base from V and 7 bases from J, with 7 bases between. The CDR3 nucleotides are TGTGCCAGCAGCCAAGTTGGAGTCGGGGAGCTGTTTTTT. As protein: CASSQVGVGELFF.

The chain combines TRBV7-6 with TRBJ2-5; D possibly corresponds to TRBD1 (5 bases). The germline V and J ends were trimmed by 3 bases and 4 bases, with 9 bases remaining between them. The CDR3 has 13 residues. Germline-derived CDR1 and CDR2 are SGHVS and FNYEAQ. The CDR3 region is CASSFGHLETQYF. CDR3 in DNA: TGTGCCAGCAGCTTTGGACACCTAGAGACCCAGTACTTC.

V is TRBV3-1 (or the pseudogene TRBV3-2) and J is TRBJ1-6; TRBD1 matches at 7 bases. With V trimmed by 8 bases and J by 7 bases, 5 bases remained unmatched. The CDR3 totals 13 residues. Germline assignment: CDR1 LGHDT and CDR2 YNNKEL (reference sequence). This CDR3 is CASCRDSNSPLHF. CDR3 nucleotides: TGTGCCAGCTGCCGGGACAGCAATTCACCCCTCCACTTT.

The chain employs TRBV2 and TRBJ2-7; the D gene is possibly TRBD1 (6 bases). The germline V gene encodes CDR1 SNHLY and CDR2 FYNNEI. Trimming left V 3 bases short and J 2 bases short, with 11 bases between. The CDR3 sequence is 14 residues long. CDR3 DNA sequence: TGTGCCAGCAGTGACAGGGGCCTAGCCTACGAGCAGTACTTC. This codes for CASSDRGLAYEQYF.

The chain employs TRBV12-3 or TRBV12-4 and TRBJ2-2; D is uncertain. Trimming shortened V by 4 bases and J by 6 bases, and 6 bases separated the two germline ends. The CDR3 totals 12 residues. CDR3 in DNA: TGTGCCAGCAGTTCACAGTCCGGGGAGCTGTTTTTT. It yields the protein CASSSQSGELFF.

This clone was seen a handful of times. The chain uses TRBV2 and TRBJ1-1, with 8 bases fitting TRBD1. Trimming at V came to 4 bases and at J to 2 bases, leaving 3 bases not matched to a gene. Germline V gene sequence: CDR1 SNHLY, CDR2 FYNNEI. The CDR3 length is 14 residues. The CDR3 spells CASSVGQGNTEAFF. CDR3 coding DNA: TGTGCCAGCAGTGTTGGACAGGGAAACACTGAAGCTTTCTTT.

This chain joins TRBV18 and TRBJ2-5, with D perhaps TRBD1 (5 bases). This CDR3 contains 13 residues. The V gene lost 4 bases and the J gene lost 9 bases, with 15 bases spanning the gap. CDR1 is KGHSH and CDR2 is LQKENI in the germline V gene. CDR3: CASSRGHPQAQYF. CDR3 sequence (DNA): TGTGCCAGCTCACGTGGACACCCCCAGGCCCAGTACTTC.

This clone was seen only a few times. This sequence joins TRBV6-5 and TRBJ2-7; D is unresolved. The germline V and J ends were trimmed by 5 bases and 0 bases, with 14 bases remaining between them. CDR3 length: 15 amino acids. Per the germline V gene, CDR1 is MNHEY and CDR2 is SVGAGI. CDR3 loop: CASSRPDILSYEQYF. CDR3 DNA: TGTGCCAGCAGTCGGCCGGATATCCTCTCCTACGAGCAGTACTTC.

This clone has only a few counts. The V and J genes are TRBV6-6 and TRBJ2-2; D ambiguous. The germline V and J ends were trimmed by 2 bases and 1 base, with 2 bases remaining between them. Germline loops: CDR1 MNHNY, CDR2 SVGAGI (reference sequence). The CDR3 runs 13 residues. In DNA, the CDR3 is TGTGCCAGCAGTTACGTGAACACCGGGGAGCTGTTTTTT. Protein product: CASSYVNTGELFF.

This chain joins TRBV23-1 and TRBJ1-5; 11 nucleotides align to TRBD1. TRBV23-1 is filed as an ORF, its function uncertain. The length of the CDR3 is 21 residues. V dropped 4 bases and J dropped 0; count of bases not matched to a gene: 17. The CDR3 DNA follows: TGCGCCAGCAGTCGAACATCACAGGACAGGGGGCTTCTGGGTAGCAATCAGCCCCAGCATTTT. Amino acids: CASSRTSQDRGLLGSNQPQHF.

This clone was counted a few times. The chain has TRBV2 and TRBJ1-1, with D perhaps matching TRBD1 (5 bases). Germline V gene data show CDR1 as SNHLY and CDR2 as FYNNEI. This CDR3 has 15 amino acids. The V end was cut by 7 bases, the J end by 0 bases, with 15 bases between. The CDR3: CASKKWQGMNTEAFF. The DNA for the CDR3 is TGTGCCAGCAAAAAGTGGCAGGGTATGAACACTGAAGCTTTCTTT.